Following are 19 T cell receptor beta chains from one sample sequenced in a study of post-analysis software for immune sequencing data. Antigen specificity for these receptors is unknown. Unique molecular identifiers had been added to the TCR beta cDNA libraries. TCRdb reprocessed the PCR reads via MiXCR and lists one record per CDR3 protein. The table includes hundreds of thousands of distinct CDR3 sequences, about 39% detected once. Broader study findings: TRBV5-6, TRBV5-1 and TRBV20-1 were among a handful of TRBV segments more frequent in patients than controls.

The source material was blood. All receptors derive from a girl aged 2 to 9 with multiple sclerosis.

The chain combines TRBV20-1 with TRBJ1-6; 7 bases fit TRBD1. After removal of 6 bases from V and 9 bases from J, the junction contained 14 bases not matched to a gene. The CDR3 spans 15 residues. The germline CDR1 and CDR2 sequences are DFQATT and SNEGSKA (reference sequence). The CDR3 DNA reads TGCAGTGCCCCCGAGAAACAGGGGAGGACTTCACCCCTCCACTTT. It translates to CSAPEKQGRTSPLHF.

This clonotype has just a few counts. A junction boundary mismatches the germline segment, possibly from a read error. The chain links TRBV7-7 to TRBJ2-1; no reliable D call. The CDR3 has 13 amino acids. CDR1 and CDR2 (germline): SSHAT, FNYEAQ (reference sequence). This chain's CDR3 is CASSLDFHNEQFF. As DNA, the CDR3 is TGTGCTAGCAGCTTAGACTTTCACAATGAGCAGTTCTTC.

J is TRBJ1-5 and V is TRBV2; TRBD1 is a possible D gene (5 bases). Trimming took off 6 bases at V and 3 bases at J, with 12 bases between the two ends. Germline CDR1 SNHLY, CDR2 FYNNEI. The CDR3 contains 14 residues. The CDR3 sequence is CASRVGGTNQPQHF. In DNA form, the CDR3 reads TGTGCCAGCAGGGTAGGAGGGACCAATCAGCCCCAGCATTTT.

The V call is TRBV9, the J call TRBJ1-1; perhaps TRBD1 as D (5 bases). Germline loops: CDR1 SGDLS, CDR2 YYNGEE. Trimming stripped 4 bases from V and 5 bases from J, with 18 bases between. The CDR3 loop spans 15 amino acids. CDR3 loop: CASSPLSGIGTEAFF. CDR3 bases: TGTGCCAGCAGCCCCCTGTCAGGGATCGGGACTGAAGCTTTCTTT.

This clonotype has a single count. The V and J genes are TRBV29-1 and TRBJ2-5; 11 bases agree with TRBD1. CDR1 is SQVTM and CDR2 is ANQGSEA in the germline V gene. V shed 6 bases, J shed 5 bases, and the junction held 11 bases outside the gene matches. The CDR3 has 15 residues. CDR3 bases: TGCAGCGTCTCTCCGGGACAGGGGGGTGCGGAGACCCAGTACTTC. As protein: CSVSPGQGGAETQYF.

V and J are TRBV3-1 and TRBJ2-1; D is uncertain. The germline V and J ends were trimmed by 1 base and 12 bases, with 7 bases remaining between them. Germline lookup yields CDR1 LGHDT and CDR2 YNNKEL (reference sequence). The CDR3 runs 11 residues. Here the CDR3 reads CASSQGIGQFF. The CDR3 nucleotides are TGTGCCAGCAGCCAAGGGATTGGGCAGTTCTTC.

The chain is built from TRBV12-3 or TRBV12-4 and TRBJ1-2; TRBD1 might be the D (6 bases). V was shortened by 3 bases and J by 2 bases, with 13 bases between the two germline ends. This CDR3 has 15 residues. In DNA, the CDR3 is TGTGCCAGCAGTTTGTCGTTACAGGGAAACTATGGCTACACCTTC. Protein product: CASSLSLQGNYGYTF.

The chain uses TRBV5-1 and TRBJ2-7; TRBD2 matches at 7 bases. The CDR3 sequence is 19 residues long. Germline CDR1 reads SGHRS; CDR2 reads YFSETQ. V lost 4 bases to trimming and J lost 2 bases; unmatched junction nucleotides: 21. The CDR3 here is CASSQNPPSSSGKPYEQYF. The CDR3 coding sequence is TGCGCCAGCAGCCAAAATCCACCCTCATCTAGCGGAAAACCCTACGAGCAGTACTTC.

This clonotype has just a few counts. This rearrangement joins TRBV29-1 to TRBJ2-7; 10 bases line up with TRBD2. The germline V gene has CDR1 SQVTM and CDR2 ANQGSEA. The CDR3 has 14 amino acids. V was clipped by 7 bases and J by 1 base; unmatched bases: 7. CDR3 in amino acids: CSAGYSGGSYEQYF. CDR3 sequence (DNA): TGCAGCGCAGGGTATAGCGGGGGGTCCTACGAGCAGTACTTC.

The chain employs TRBV29-1 and TRBJ1-2; 7 positions agree with TRBD1. Germline V CDR1 and CDR2: SQVTM, ANQGSEA. The length of the CDR3 is 14 residues. The V and J ends lost 7 bases and 0 bases, in that order; junction bases with no gene match: 8. As DNA, the CDR3 is TGCAGCGCCCAACAGGGGCCCTCTAACTATGGCTACACCTTC. It encodes CSAQQGPSNYGYTF.

V gene TRBV5-1 combines with J gene TRBJ1-6; 8 nucleotides line up with TRBD1. Germline CDR1 and CDR2: SGHRS and YFSETQ. With 0 bases clipped from V and 8 bases from J, the junction kept 10 bases outside the gene matches. The CDR3 loop spans 17 amino acids. CDR3 coding DNA: TGCGCCAGCAGCTTGGGTGCCGGGACAGGTCCCCATTCACCCCTCCACTTT. Its protein is CASSLGAGTGPHSPLHF. The variable domain in full, completed from reference TRBV5-1 and TRBJ1-6, reads KAGVTQTPRYLIKTRGQQVTLSCSPISGHRSVSWYQQTPGQGLQFLFEYFSETQRNKGNFPGRFSGRQFSNSRSEMNVSTLELGDSALYLCASSLGAGTGPHSPLHFGNGTRLTVT.

This clonotype was seen only a few times. This chain joins TRBV12-3 or TRBV12-4 and TRBJ1-2; D gene ambiguous. V shed 6 bases and J shed 5 bases, with 16 bases lying between them. This CDR3 is built from 14 residues. CDR3 in DNA: TGTGCCAGCAGCCAGACGACGAAGTTTTATGGCTACACCTTC. Translating gives CASSQTTKFYGYTF.

The gene calls are TRBV7-8 and TRBJ2-2, with D unclear. V shed 3 bases and J shed 2 bases, with 10 bases lying between them. The germline CDR1 and CDR2 sequences are SGHVS and FQNEAQ. The CDR3 sequence is 15 residues long. In DNA form, the CDR3 reads TGTGCCAGCAGCTTTAGGGTAGTAAACACCGGGGAGCTGTTTTTT. As protein: CASSFRVVNTGELFF.

This clonotype was recorded a few times. J is TRBJ2-5 and V is TRBV7-2, with D possibly matching TRBD2 (5 bases). Germline V gives CDR1 SGHTA, CDR2 FQGNSA. V dropped 1 base and J dropped 2 bases, with 8 bases sitting between them. CDR3 size: 14 residues. This CDR3 reads CASSLEGGQETQYF. The CDR3 DNA sequence: TGTGCCAGCAGCTTAGAGGGCGGGCAAGAGACCCAGTACTTC.

This clonotype was counted a few times. The chain combines TRBV29-1 with TRBJ2-5; 8 positions agree with TRBD1. The V segment lost 4 bases and the J segment 1 base; nucleotides outside the gene matches: 5. Germline V gene sequence: CDR1 SQVTM, CDR2 ANQGSEA. This CDR3 is built from 14 residues. CDR3 sequence reads: CSVGLGQGQETQYF. DNA of the CDR3: TGCAGCGTTGGCCTCGGACAGGGCCAAGAGACCCAGTACTTC. The whole variable domain, filled in from reference TRBV29-1 and TRBJ2-5, reads SAVISQKPSRDICQRGTSLTIQCQVDSQVTMMFWYRQQPGQSLTLIATANQGSEATYESGFVIDKFPISRPNLTFSTLTVSNMSPEDSSIYLCSVGLGQGQETQYFGPGTRLLVL.

A few counts support this clonotype. This chain links TRBV28 with TRBJ2-3; D not certain. V was shortened by 6 bases and J by 4 bases, with 8 bases between the two germline ends. The CDR3 has 12 residues. CDR1 and CDR2 from the germline V gene are MDHEN and SYDVKM. The CDR3 region is CASSQQADTQYF. The CDR3 nucleotides read TGTGCCAGCAGCCAACAAGCAGATACGCAGTATTTT.

This clonotype was counted between two and nine times. This chain links TRBV6-1 with TRBJ2-1, with 7 bases that match TRBD2. The CDR3 is 15 amino acids. Looked up from germline, CDR1 is MNHNS and CDR2 is SASEGT. V was clipped by 2 bases and J by 6 bases; unmatched bases: 7. CDR3 nucleotides: TGTGCCAGCAGTGAATGGCGGGAGTCCGTCAATGAGCAGTTCTTC. Translation gives CASSEWRESVNEQFF.

The chain employs TRBV24-1 and TRBJ2-7; D might be TRBD2 (6 bases). The CDR3 is made up of 11 amino acids. CDR1 and CDR2 (germline): KGHDR, SFDVKD. V shed 7 bases and J shed 6 bases, with 9 bases lying between them. The CDR3 DNA reads TGTGCCACCAGCTCCGGGGGCGAGCAGTACTTC. Translating gives CATSSGGEQYF.

This clonotype was counted ten times or more. This chain joins TRBV18 and TRBJ2-3; 8 bases are a match to TRBD1. Trimming removed 4 bases from V and 4 bases from J; junction bases left unmatched: 10. The CDR3 runs to 16 residues. The germline gives CDR1 KGHSH, CDR2 LQKENI. The DNA for the CDR3 is TGTGCCAGCTCACTCGCATGGACAGGGAACGCAGATACGCAGTATTTT. Its translation: CASSLAWTGNADTQYF.